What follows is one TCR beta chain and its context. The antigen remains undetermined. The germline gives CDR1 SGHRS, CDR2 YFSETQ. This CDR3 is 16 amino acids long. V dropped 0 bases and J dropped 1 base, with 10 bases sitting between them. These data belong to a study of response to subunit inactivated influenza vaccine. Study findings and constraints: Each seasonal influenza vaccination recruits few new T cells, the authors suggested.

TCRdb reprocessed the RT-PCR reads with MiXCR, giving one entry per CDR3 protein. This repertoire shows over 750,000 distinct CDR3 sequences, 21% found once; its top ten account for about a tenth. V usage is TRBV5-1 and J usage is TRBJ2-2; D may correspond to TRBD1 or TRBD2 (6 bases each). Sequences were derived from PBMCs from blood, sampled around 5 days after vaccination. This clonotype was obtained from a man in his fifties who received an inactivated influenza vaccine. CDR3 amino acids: CASSLEGGVNTGELFF. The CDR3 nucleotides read TGCGCCAGCAGCTTGGAGGGGGGAGTGAACACCGGGGAGCTGTTTTTT.